Following are 14 T cell receptor beta chains from one sample sequenced in a study of CD4 and CD8 cells across lung adenocarcinoma regions. TCRdb reprocessed the PCR reads via MiXCR and lists one record per CDR3 protein. Here the sample spans roughly 16,000 distinct CDR3 sequences, roughly 50% being singletons. Sequencing was done on a sample of CD8+ T cells from the center of a lung tumor. Source of these receptors: a female donor with lung adenocarcinoma. The CD4 and CD8 labels of this study may be unreliable.

The chain links TRBV25-1 to TRBJ2-1; D not certain. This CDR3 spans 12 amino acids. Germline lookup yields CDR1 MGHDK and CDR2 SYGVNS. V was clipped by 5 bases and J by 12 bases, with 14 bases between them. The CDR3 DNA sequence: TGTGCCAGCAGTCCCCTCGGCCTCGGGCAGTTCTTC. This gives the protein CASSPLGLGQFF.

This clonotype is medium-sized by share. The CDR3 region has the DNA TGTGCCAGCAGATCAGGGGCGGGGAACACTGAAGCTTTCTTT. This gives the protein CASRSGAGNTEAFF. The chain carries TRBV6-1 and TRBJ1-1; TRBD1 might be the D (6 bases). The CDR3 contains 14 residues. V lost 6 bases and J lost 1, with 12 bases in between. CDR1 is MNHNS and CDR2 is SASEGT in the germline V gene.

This clonotype was observed a few times. The V and J genes are TRBV6-5 and TRBJ2-1; D is unresolved. In germline, CDR1 is MNHEY, CDR2 SVGAGI. V was pared by 2 bases and J by 4 bases, with 6 bases between. This CDR3 spans 13 amino acids. In DNA, the CDR3 is TGTGCCAGCAGTTACCAGCCGTACAATGAGCAGTTCTTC. Translating gives CASSYQPYNEQFF.

The gene calls are TRBV6-1 and TRBJ2-5; D may be TRBD2 (6 bases). Between the trimmed V and J ends, which lost 1 base and 10 bases, there was a span of 25 bases. The CDR3 has 17 residues. The germline V gene has CDR1 MNHNS and CDR2 SASEGT. CDR3 loop: CASSEGLGGRDQGFQYF. DNA of the CDR3: TGTGCCAGCAGTGAAGGGCTGGGAGGCCGAGACCAAGGGTTCCAGTACTTC.

The J gene is TRBJ1-3, the V gene TRBV6-1; 8 bases align to TRBD1. V gave up 4 bases and J gave up 0 bases; unmatched junction bases: 5. Germline CDR1 MNHNS, CDR2 SASEGT. CDR3 length: 16 residues. CDR3: CASSGTDRGSGNTIYF. CDR3 in DNA: TGTGCCAGCAGTGGGACTGACAGGGGCTCTGGAAACACCATATATTTT.

This clonotype counts as medium-sized. This chain joins TRBV6-1 and TRBJ1-2; 7 bases align to TRBD1. Germline loops: CDR1 MNHNS, CDR2 SASEGT. CDR3 length: 14 residues. V was clipped by 4 bases and J by 4 bases; unmatched bases: 6. The CDR3 DNA reads as TGTGCCAGCAGTGTACGCCAGGGGGGCTATGGCTACACCTTC. Protein product: CASSVRQGGYGYTF.

This clonotype was observed a single time. The chain links TRBV20-1 to TRBJ2-1; D is perhaps TRBD2 (5 bases). The J call could be wrong; TRBJ2-7 is a better fit for the DNA end. In germline, CDR1 is DFQATT, CDR2 SNEGSKA (reference sequence). The CDR3 runs to 12 residues. This CDR3 reads CSASGPSHEQYF. CDR3 nucleotides: TGCAGTGCTAGCGGCCCTAGCCACGAGCAGTACTTC.

This clonotype has just one count. This sequence joins TRBV6-4 and TRBJ2-3, with 9 bases identical to TRBD2. The CDR3 spans 15 residues. Germline CDR1 and CDR2: MRHNA and SNTAGT. DNA for the CDR3: TGTGGCGGGGGGGACGGGGGCCGGGGCCCAGATACGCAGTATTTT. Translation: CGGGDGGRGPDTQYF.

This chain links TRBV7-2 with TRBJ2-7; TRBD2 aligns across 10 bases. The V segment lost 6 bases and the J segment 1 base; nucleotides outside the gene matches: 6. The CDR3 contains 15 residues. Germline values: CDR1 SGHTA, CDR2 FQGNSA. CDR3 loop: CASRPPSGSSYEQYF. CDR3 nucleotide sequence: TGTGCCAGCAGACCTCCTAGCGGGAGTTCCTACGAGCAGTACTTC.

This clonotype is medium-sized (0.01 to 0.1%) in the sample. This chain connects TRBV6-5 to TRBJ1-2, with 10 nucleotides matching TRBD1. This CDR3 is built from 19 residues. The junction had 16 bases not matched to a gene; V was cut back by 4 bases and J by 2 bases. Germline V lookup: CDR1 MNHEY, CDR2 SVGAGI. This CDR3 is CASSFTATYRDRGNYGYTF. DNA of the CDR3: TGTGCCAGCAGTTTTACCGCTACCTACCGGGACAGGGGCAACTATGGCTACACCTTC.

This clonotype was seen more than once but under ten times. The chain couples TRBV6-1 to TRBJ2-3; 14 bases are a match to TRBD2. Germline trimming cut 6 bases from V and 3 bases from J; bases unmatched to any gene: 8. The CDR3 runs to 17 residues. Germline V gene lookup returns CDR1 MNHNS and CDR2 SASEGT. Here the CDR3 reads CASRQGLAGVLTDTQYF. The CDR3 nucleotides are TGTGCCAGCAGGCAGGGACTAGCGGGAGTGTTAACAGATACGCAGTATTTT.

CDR3 loop: CASSLDGSVPYEQYF. The DNA of the CDR3 is TGTGCCAGCAGCTTAGACGGGTCAGTCCCCTACGAGCAGTACTTC. The V and J genes are TRBV11-2 and TRBJ2-5; the D is unclear. With the DNA end fitting TRBJ2-7 better, the J assignment may be wrong. The germline gives CDR1 SGHAT, CDR2 FQNNGV. This CDR3 spans 15 amino acids.

This chain connects TRBV10-2 to TRBJ2-3, with D perhaps assigned TRBD1 or TRBD2 (6 bases each). The end of the DNA is better explained by TRBJ2-7, so the J call may be wrong. Germline CDR1 reads WSHSY; CDR2 reads SAAADI. The CDR3 is 13 residues long. The CDR3 sequence is CVAGPGAKNTQYF. CDR3 nucleotide sequence: TGCGTCGCGGGGCCGGGGGCCAAAAACACGCAGTACTTC.

This sequence joins TRBV6-2 or TRBV6-3 and TRBJ1-1, with D possibly TRBD1 on 6 matching bases. In germline, CDR1 is MNHEY, CDR2 SVGEGT. This CDR3 region has 13 residues. V lost 7 bases, J lost 1 base, and 10 bases lay in between. The CDR3 sequence is CASTGQWNTEAFF. CDR3 sequence (DNA): TGTGCCAGCACAGGACAGTGGAACACTGAAGCTTTCTTT.